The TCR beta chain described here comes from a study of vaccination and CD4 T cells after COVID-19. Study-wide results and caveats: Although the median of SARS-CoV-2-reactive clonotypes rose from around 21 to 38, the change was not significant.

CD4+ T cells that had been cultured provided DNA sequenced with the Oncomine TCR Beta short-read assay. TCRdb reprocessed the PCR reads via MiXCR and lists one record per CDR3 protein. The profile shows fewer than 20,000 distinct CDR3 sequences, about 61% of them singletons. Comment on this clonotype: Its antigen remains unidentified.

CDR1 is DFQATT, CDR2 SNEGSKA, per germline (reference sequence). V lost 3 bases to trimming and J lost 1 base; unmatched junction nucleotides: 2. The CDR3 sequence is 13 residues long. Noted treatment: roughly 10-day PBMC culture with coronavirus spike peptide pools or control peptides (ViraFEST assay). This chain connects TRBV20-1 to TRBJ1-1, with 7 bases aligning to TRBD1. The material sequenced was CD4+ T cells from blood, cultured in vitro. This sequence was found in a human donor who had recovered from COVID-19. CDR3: CSARDRRNTEAFF. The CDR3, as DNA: TGCAGTGCTAGGGACAGGCGGAACACTGAAGCTTTCTTT.